This passage covers 12 T cell receptor beta chains from one sample sequenced in a study of cytomegalovirus exposure and HLA in healthy donors. PCR involved 60 Vbeta and 13 Jbeta primers. Profiled with immunoSEQ multiplex PCR; TCRdb holds only in-frame clones, not every one. This table holds some 140,000 clones, 76% found once. The sample consisted of PBMCs. The receptors here all came from a middle-aged man in good health and CMV-seronegative.

This clone has a handful of counts. The J gene is TRBJ1-1, the V gene TRBV18; 7 positions agree with TRBD1. Germline lookup yields CDR1 KGHSH and CDR2 LQKENI. The CDR3 is made up of 12 amino acids. Trimming removed 3 bases from V and 14 bases from J; junction bases left unmatched: 9. CDR3 loop: CASSPPGGSIFF. The CDR3 nucleotides are TGTGCCAGCTCACCCCCAGGGGGTTCGATCTTCTTT.

The genes are TRBV29-1 and TRBJ1-4, with D hard to call. Germline CDR1 and CDR2: SQVTM and ANQGSEA. The CDR3 has 13 residues. V was clipped by 4 bases and J by 6 bases, with 12 bases between them. CDR3 loop: CSVVGGSYEKLFF. The CDR3 coding sequence is TGCAGCGTTGTCGGCGGGAGCTATGAAAAACTGTTTTTT. Supplemented by reference TRBV29-1 and TRBJ1-4, the full variable domain reads SAVISQKPSRDICQRGTSLTIQCQVDSQVTMMFWYRQQPGQSLTLIATANQGSEATYESGFVIDKFPISRPNLTFSTLTVSNMSPEDSSIYLCSVVGGSYEKLFFGSGTQLSVL.

Details on this clone: One junction end does not reproduce the germline sequence, and a read error may be involved. V and J are TRBV7-3 and TRBJ1-2; TRBD1 aligns across 7 bases. In germline, CDR1 is SGHTA, CDR2 FQGTGA. CDR3 size: 13 residues. The CDR3 region has the DNA TGTGCCAGCAGCTCCCCGGGACAGTGGTTTCGGTTCTTC. It encodes CASSSPGQWFRFF.

The chain combines TRBV6-6 with TRBJ1-1, with D perhaps TRBD1 (5 bases). CDR1 is MNHNY and CDR2 is SVGAGI in the germline V gene (reference sequence). V was pared by 10 bases and J by 0 bases, with 15 bases between. This CDR3 region has 14 residues. This chain's CDR3 is CATRGAFLNTEAFF. CDR3 DNA: TGTGCCACCAGAGGGGCGTTCCTGAACACTGAAGCTTTCTTT.

The V and J genes are TRBV5-6 and TRBJ1-1; maybe TRBD1 (6 bases). The germline V gene has CDR1 SGHDT and CDR2 YYEEEE. The ends were cut back, 7 bases at V and 1 base at J, with 14 bases in the middle. The CDR3 is made up of 14 amino acids. The CDR3: CASGPGEGNTEAFF. In DNA form, the CDR3 reads TGTGCCAGCGGCCCAGGGGAGGGGAACACTGAAGCTTTCTTT.

The CDR3 coding sequence is TGTGCCAGCAGTGAAATACTAGCGGGGGCCCTTTACCAAGAGACCCAGTACTTC. Translating gives CASSEILAGALYQETQYF. The rearrangement uses TRBV2 and TRBJ2-5; 11 nucleotides align to TRBD2. J lost 0 bases, V lost 2 bases, and 8 bases had no gene match. Germline values: CDR1 SNHLY, CDR2 FYNNEI. CDR3 length: 18 residues.

J is TRBJ1-1 and V is TRBV18; a weak D match, TRBD1 (5 bases). The V end was cut by 4 bases, the J end by 5 bases, with 11 bases between. This CDR3 is built from 13 residues. CDR1 and CDR2 (germline): KGHSH, LQKENI. The CDR3 sequence: CASSHPEGTEAFF. CDR3 coding DNA: TGTGCCAGCTCACACCCGGAGGGGACTGAAGCTTTCTTT.

CDR3 region: CAISESGSEAFF. CDR3 DNA sequence: TGTGCCATCAGTGAATCCGGGAGTGAAGCTTTCTTT. The chain recombines TRBV10-3 with TRBJ1-1, with D unclear. The CDR3 has 12 amino acids. The V end was cut by 3 bases, the J end by 7 bases, with 9 bases between. Germline-derived CDR1 and CDR2 are ENHRY and SYGVKD.

J is TRBJ2-3 and V is TRBV5-1; D gene ambiguous. The CDR3 is 14 amino acids. Per the germline V gene, CDR1 is SGHRS and CDR2 is YFSETQ. Trimming shortened V by 4 bases and J by 5 bases, and 14 bases separated the two germline ends. This CDR3 is CASSIRVVGDTQYF. The CDR3 nucleotides are TGCGCCAGCAGCATTCGGGTCGTAGGAGATACGCAGTATTTT.

V usage is TRBV6-5 and J usage is TRBJ2-5, with D uncertain. Trimming took 6 bases from V and 5 from J, leaving 10 bases between them. The CDR3 length is 12 residues. CDR1 and CDR2 from the germline V gene are MNHEY and SVGAGI. DNA for the CDR3: TGTGCCAGCAGCAATCCCGGGGAGACCCAGTACTTC. The encoded protein is CASSNPGETQYF.

V usage is TRBV18 and J usage is TRBJ2-1; a possible D gene is TRBD1 (5 bases). The germline V and J ends were trimmed by 4 bases and 1 base, with 17 bases remaining between them. The CDR3 has 17 amino acids. Germline V gives CDR1 KGHSH, CDR2 LQKENI. CDR3 DNA: TGTGCCAGCTCACGGCAGGGTACGATCTCGTCCTACAATGAGCAGTTCTTC. Its translation: CASSRQGTISSYNEQFF.

V and J are TRBV19 and TRBJ1-1; D ambiguous. The ends were cut back, 2 bases at V and 0 bases at J, with 7 bases in the middle. This CDR3 spans 14 amino acids. Per germline, CDR1 LNHDA and CDR2 SQIVND (reference sequence). This CDR3 reads CASSIYGLNTEAFF. In DNA, the CDR3 is TGTGCCAGTAGTATATATGGGCTGAACACTGAAGCTTTCTTT.